The present T cell receptor (beta chain) was sequenced within a study of blood T cells in healthy people across ages. Then a second PCR, running about 6 to 12 cycles, was carried out with a sample-barcoded 5' primer and a J-beta primer mix. Using its own MiXCR run on the 5' RACE reads, TCRdb lists one record per CDR3 protein. The sample carries hundreds of thousands of distinct CDR3 sequences, about 55% recorded once. There are a few counts of this clonotype. Samples had at least 7 million PBMCs isolated from them. Total RNA extraction produced at least 6 micrograms (per sample) for the study. Sequenced sample: blood. The sequence came from a man older than 75 in good health.

The CDR3 is CSARDPLASNTGELFF. The CDR3 nucleotides are TGCAGTGCTAGAGATCCCCTAGCGTCGAACACCGGGGAGCTGTTTTTT. The V and J genes are TRBV20-1 and TRBJ2-2, with D possibly matching TRBD2 (6 bases). CDR3 length: 16 amino acids. Deletions cut 0 bases from V and 0 bases from J, with 11 bases between. Germline assignment: CDR1 DFQATT and CDR2 SNEGSKA (reference sequence).